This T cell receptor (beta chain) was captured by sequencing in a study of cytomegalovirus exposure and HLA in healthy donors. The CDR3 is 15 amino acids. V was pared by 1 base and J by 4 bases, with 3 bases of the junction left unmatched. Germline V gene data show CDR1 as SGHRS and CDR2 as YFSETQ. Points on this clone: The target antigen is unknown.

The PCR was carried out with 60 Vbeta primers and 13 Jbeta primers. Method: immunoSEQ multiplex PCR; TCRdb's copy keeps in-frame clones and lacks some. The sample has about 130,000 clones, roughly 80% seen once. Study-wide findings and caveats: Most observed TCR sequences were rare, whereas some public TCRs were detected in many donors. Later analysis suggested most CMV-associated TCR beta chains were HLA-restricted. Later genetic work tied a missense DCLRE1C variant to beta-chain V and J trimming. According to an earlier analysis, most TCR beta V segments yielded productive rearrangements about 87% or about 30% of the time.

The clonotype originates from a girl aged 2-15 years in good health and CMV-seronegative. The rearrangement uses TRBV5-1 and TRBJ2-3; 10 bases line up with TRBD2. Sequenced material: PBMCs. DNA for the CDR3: TGCGCCAGCAGCTTGCGGACTAGCGGTGCAGATACGCAGTATTTT. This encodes CASSLRTSGADTQYF.